This T cell receptor beta chain was identified during a study of CD4 and CD8 cells across lung adenocarcinoma regions. The CDR3 has 16 amino acids. Trimming shortened V by 2 bases and J by 1 base, and 13 bases separated the two germline ends. Germline CDR1 reads SGHTA; CDR2 reads FQGNSA. This clonotype came up many times. Donors had localized lung adenocarcinoma, a non-small cell lung cancer. TCRdb re-called the PCR reads with MiXCR, one entry per CDR3 protein. Among some 25,000 distinct CDR3 sequences, approximately 50% were seen once, and the ten largest hold around 50%. This chain connects TRBV7-2 to TRBJ2-3; D gene ambiguous. The sequencing sample was made of CD8+ T cells from the center of a lung tumor. This TCR was sampled from a male donor with lung adenocarcinoma. The CD4 and CD8 labels of this study may be unreliable. The CDR3 protein is CASSLMRLGRTDTQYF. The CDR3 coding sequence is TGTGCCAGCAGCTTAATGCGATTGGGCCGCACAGATACGCAGTATTTT.